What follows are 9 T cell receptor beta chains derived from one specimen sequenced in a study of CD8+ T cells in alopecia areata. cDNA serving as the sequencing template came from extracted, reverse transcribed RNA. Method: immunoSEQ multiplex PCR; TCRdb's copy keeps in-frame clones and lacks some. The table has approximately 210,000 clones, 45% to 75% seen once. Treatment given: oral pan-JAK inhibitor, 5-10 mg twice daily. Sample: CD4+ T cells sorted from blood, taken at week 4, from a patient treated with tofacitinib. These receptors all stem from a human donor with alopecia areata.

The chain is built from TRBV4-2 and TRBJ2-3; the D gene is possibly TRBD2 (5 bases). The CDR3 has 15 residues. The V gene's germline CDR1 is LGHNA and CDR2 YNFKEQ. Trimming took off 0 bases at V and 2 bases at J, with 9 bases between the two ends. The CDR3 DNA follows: TGTGCCAGCAGCCAAGATCTCGGGATCACAGATACGCAGTATTTT. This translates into CASSQDLGITDTQYF.

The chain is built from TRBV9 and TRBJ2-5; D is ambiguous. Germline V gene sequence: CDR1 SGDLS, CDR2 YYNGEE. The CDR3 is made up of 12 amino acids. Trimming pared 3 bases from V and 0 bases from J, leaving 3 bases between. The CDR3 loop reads CASSANQETQYF. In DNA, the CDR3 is TGTGCCAGCAGCGCCAACCAAGAGACCCAGTACTTC.

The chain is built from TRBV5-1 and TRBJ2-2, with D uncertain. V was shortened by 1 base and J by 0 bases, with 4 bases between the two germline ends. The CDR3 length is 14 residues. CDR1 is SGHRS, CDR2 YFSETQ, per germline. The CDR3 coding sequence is TGCGCCAGCAGCTTGAGAGCGAACACCGGGGAGCTGTTTTTT. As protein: CASSLRANTGELFF.

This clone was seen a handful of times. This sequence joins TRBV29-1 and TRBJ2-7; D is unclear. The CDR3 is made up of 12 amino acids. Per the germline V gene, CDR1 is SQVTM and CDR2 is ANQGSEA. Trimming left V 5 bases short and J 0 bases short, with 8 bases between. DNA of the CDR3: TGCAGCGTTCCGGGCCACTCCTACGAGCAGTACTTC. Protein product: CSVPGHSYEQYF.

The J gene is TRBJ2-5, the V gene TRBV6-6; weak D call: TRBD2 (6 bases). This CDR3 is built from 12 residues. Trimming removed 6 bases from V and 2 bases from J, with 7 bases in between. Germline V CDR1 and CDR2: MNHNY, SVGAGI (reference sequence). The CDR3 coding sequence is TGTGCCAGCAGGGGGGGTCAAGAGACCCAGTACTTC. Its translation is CASRGGQETQYF.

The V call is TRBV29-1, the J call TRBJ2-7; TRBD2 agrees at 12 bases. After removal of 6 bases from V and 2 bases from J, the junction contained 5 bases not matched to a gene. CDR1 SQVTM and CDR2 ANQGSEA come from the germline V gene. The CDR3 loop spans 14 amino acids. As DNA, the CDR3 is TGCAGCGTGGCCACTAGCGGGGGGCCCTACGAGCAGTACTTC. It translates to CSVATSGGPYEQYF.

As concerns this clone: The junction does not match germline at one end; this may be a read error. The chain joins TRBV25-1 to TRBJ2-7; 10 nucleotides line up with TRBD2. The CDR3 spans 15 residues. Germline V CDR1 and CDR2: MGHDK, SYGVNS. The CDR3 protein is CASSELGLALGPRNF. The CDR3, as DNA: TGTGCCAGCAGTGAATTGGGACTAGCGTTAGGGCCGAGGAACTTC.

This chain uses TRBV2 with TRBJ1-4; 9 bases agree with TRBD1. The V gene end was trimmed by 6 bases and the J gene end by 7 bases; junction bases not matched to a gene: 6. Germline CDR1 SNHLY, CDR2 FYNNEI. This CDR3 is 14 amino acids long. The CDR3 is CASSPGQGGEKLFF. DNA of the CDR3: TGTGCCAGCAGCCCGGGACAGGGAGGTGAAAAACTGTTTTTT. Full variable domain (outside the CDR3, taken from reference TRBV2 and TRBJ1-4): EPEVTQTPSHQVTQMGQEVILRCVPISNHLYFYWYRQILGQKVEFLVSFYNNEISEKSEIFDDQFSVERPDGSNFTLKIRSTKLEDSAMYFCASSPGQGGEKLFFGSGTQLSVL.

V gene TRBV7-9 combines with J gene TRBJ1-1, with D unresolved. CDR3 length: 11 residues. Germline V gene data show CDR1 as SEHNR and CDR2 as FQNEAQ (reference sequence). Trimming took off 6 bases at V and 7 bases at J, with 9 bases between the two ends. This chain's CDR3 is CASSYLGEAFF. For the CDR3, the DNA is TGTGCCAGCAGTTACCTGGGTGAAGCTTTCTTT.